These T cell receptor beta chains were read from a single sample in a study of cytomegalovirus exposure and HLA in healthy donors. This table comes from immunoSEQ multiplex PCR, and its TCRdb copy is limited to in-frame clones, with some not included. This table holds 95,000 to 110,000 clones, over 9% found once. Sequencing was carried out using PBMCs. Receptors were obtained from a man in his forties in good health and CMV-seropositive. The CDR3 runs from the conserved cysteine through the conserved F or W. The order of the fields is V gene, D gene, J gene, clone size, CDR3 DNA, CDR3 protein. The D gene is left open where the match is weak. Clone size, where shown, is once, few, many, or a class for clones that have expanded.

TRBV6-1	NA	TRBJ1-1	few	TGTGCCAGCAGTGGTCGGGACACTGAAGCTTTCTTT	CASSGRDTEAFF
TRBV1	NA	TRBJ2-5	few	TGCACCAGCAGGGGCTGGCAGTACCAAGAGACCCAGTACTTC	CTSRGWQYQETQYF
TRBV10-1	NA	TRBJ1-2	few	TGCGCCAGCAGTGCCCGGAACTATGGCTACACCTTC	CASSARNYGYTF
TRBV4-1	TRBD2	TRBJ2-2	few	TGCGCCAGCAGCCCACCCCGTGTGGCGACACTAGCGGCACCCGGGGAGCTGTTTTTT	CASSPPRVATLAAPGELFF
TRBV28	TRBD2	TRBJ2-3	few	TGTGCCAGCAGTCCCCCGCATGCGGGAGGGAGAGATACGCAGTATTTT	CASSPPHAGGRDTQYF
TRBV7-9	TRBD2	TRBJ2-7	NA	TGTGCCAGCAGCACGACTAGCGGGAGGGCGGCCGAGCAGTACTTC	CASSTTSGRAAEQYF
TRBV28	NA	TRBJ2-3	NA	TGTGCCAGCACCCGGGGAGGTTACGGAGATACGCAGTATTTT	CASTRGGYGDTQYF
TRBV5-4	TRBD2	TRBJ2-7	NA	TGTGCCAGCAGCTTGGGTAGTAGCGGGAGTTCCTACGAGCAGTACTTC	CASSLGSSGSSYEQYF
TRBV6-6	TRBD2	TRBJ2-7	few	TGTGCCACTGGGGGGGGAATGAGACTCAACTACGAGCAGTACTTC	CATGGGMRLNYEQYF
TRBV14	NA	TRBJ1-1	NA	TGTGCCAGCAGCCATCGGCCAGGATCCACTGAAGCTTTCTTT	CASSHRPGSTEAFF
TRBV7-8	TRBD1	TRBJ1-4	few	TGTGCCAGCAGCTCCCGGGACAGGGGAAAACTGTTTTTT	CASSSRDRGKLFF
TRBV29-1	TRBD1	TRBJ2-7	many	TGCAGCGTTGGCACAGGGGGCTCCACCTACGAGCAGTACTTC	CSVGTGGSTYEQYF
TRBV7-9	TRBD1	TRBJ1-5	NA	TGTGCCAGCAGCGATCATGGACAGGGTGGCAATCAGCCCCAGCATTTT	CASSDHGQGGNQPQHF
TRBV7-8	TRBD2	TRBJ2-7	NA	TGTGCCAGCAGCTTCTCCTCCCTAGCGGGAGTATACGAGCAGTACTTC	CASSFSSLAGVYEQYF
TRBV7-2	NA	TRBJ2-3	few	TGTGCCAGCAGCTTCCGGGGGAGTGGCACAGATACGCAGTATTTT	CASSFRGSGTDTQYF
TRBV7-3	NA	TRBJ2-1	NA	TGTGCCAGCAGCACGGGACTTATTAACAATGAGCAGTTCTTC	CASSTGLINNEQFF